This entry lists 24 T cell receptor beta chains sequenced from one sample in a study of Graves' ophthalmopathy and Graves' hyperthyroidism. The TCR beta CDR3 regions underwent amplification from RNA transcripts. The first round was an RT-PCR with HTBI primers, and the second round was a multiplex PCR. TCRdb recomputed calls from the multiplex PCR reads with MiXCR, one row per CDR3 protein. The repertoire holds about 1.1 million distinct CDR3 sequences, with approximately 35% as singletons. The sequencing input was peripheral blood or thyroid tissue (not recorded which). Receptors originate from an adult man with Graves' hyperthyroidism.

CDR3 nucleotide sequence: TGTGCCAGCAGCTGGCCCGGGACAAATAGGGAGCTGTTTTTT. Its protein is CASSWPGTNRELFF. The V and J genes are TRBV7-9 and TRBJ2-2; D might be TRBD1 (6 bases). In germline, CDR1 is SEHNR, CDR2 FQNEAQ (reference sequence). CDR3 size: 14 residues. V dropped 4 bases and J dropped 9 bases, with 15 bases sitting between them.

V usage is TRBV24-1 and J usage is TRBJ2-7; 8 bases are a match to TRBD2. Germline lookup yields CDR1 KGHDR and CDR2 SFDVKD. Trimming took 3 bases from V and 0 from J; bases not matched to a gene: 0. The CDR3 has 14 residues. The DNA for the CDR3 is TGTGCCACCAGTGATACTAGCGGCTCCTACGAGCAGTACTTC. Its translation: CATSDTSGSYEQYF.

This clonotype was counted between two and nine times. The chain is built from TRBV6-5 and TRBJ1-5; TRBD1 is a possible D gene (6 bases). The CDR3 extends over 14 amino acids. CDR1 MNHEY and CDR2 SVGAGI come from the germline V gene. Trimming cost V 5 bases and J 3 bases, with 11 bases left between them. Here the CDR3 DNA reads TGTGCCAGCAGTCCGTGGACAGACAATCAGCCCCAGCATTTT. Protein product: CASSPWTDNQPQHF.

The chain is built from TRBV12-3 or TRBV12-4 and TRBJ2-5, with 11 bases identical to TRBD1. The CDR3 extends over 16 amino acids. Trimming at V came to 5 bases and at J to 8 bases, leaving 13 bases not matched to a gene. In nucleotides, the CDR3 is TGTGCCAGCAGTCCCCAACCCGGGACAGGGGGAGGTACCCAGTACTTC. This gives the protein CASSPQPGTGGGTQYF.

V and J are TRBV12-3 or TRBV12-4 and TRBJ2-7, with D perhaps matching TRBD2 (6 bases). The CDR3 sequence is 15 residues long. V was clipped by 5 bases and J by 0 bases, with 14 bases between them. DNA of the CDR3: TGTGCCAGCAGTCTGCCGGGACTCCACTCCTACGAGCAGTACTTC. Protein product: CASSLPGLHSYEQYF.

A few counts support this clonotype. The chain combines TRBV5-1 with TRBJ1-1, with TRBD1 as a possible D gene (5 bases). V lost 0 bases to trimming and J lost 4 bases, with 16 bases between them. The CDR3 is 16 residues long. From germline, CDR1 is SGHRS and CDR2 YFSETQ. The CDR3 sequence is CASSLGPTGLGTEAFF. CDR3 DNA sequence: TGCGCCAGCAGCTTGGGACCCACAGGTTTGGGCACTGAAGCTTTCTTT.

The chain uses TRBV24-1 and TRBJ1-1; D unresolved. Germline values: CDR1 KGHDR, CDR2 SFDVKD. The CDR3 totals 13 residues. V lost 4 bases and J lost 2, with 7 bases in between. The CDR3, as DNA: TGTGCCACCAGTGAGGGTCCTAACACTGAAGCTTTCTTT. Amino acid sequence: CATSEGPNTEAFF.

The V and J genes are TRBV5-1 and TRBJ2-7; D is perhaps TRBD1 (5 bases). Germline V lookup: CDR1 SGHRS, CDR2 YFSETQ. Between the trimmed V and J ends, which lost 3 bases and 4 bases, there was a span of 14 bases. The CDR3 loop spans 14 amino acids. The chain's CDR3 is CASSYEPDRYEQYF. The CDR3 nucleotides are TGCGCCAGCAGCTATGAACCCGACAGATACGAGCAGTACTTC.

The rearrangement uses TRBV15 and TRBJ1-3, with D perhaps TRBD1 (5 bases). The CDR3 length is 16 residues. Trimming shortened V by 5 bases and J by 0 bases, and 14 bases separated the two germline ends. CDR1 is LNHNV and CDR2 is YYDKDF in the germline V gene (reference sequence). This CDR3 is CATSRAGTSSGNTIYF. The CDR3 DNA is TGTGCCACCAGCCGTGCAGGGACGAGCTCTGGAAACACCATATATTTT.

This clonotype was seen at least ten times. The chain has TRBV9 and TRBJ1-2; TRBD1 aligns across 9 bases. The CDR3 loop spans 14 amino acids. CDR1 is SGDLS, CDR2 YYNGEE, per germline. The J segment lost 5 bases and the V segment lost 6 bases, leaving 8 bases of the junction unmatched. The CDR3 loop reads CASKPLGTGYGYTF. The CDR3, as DNA: TGTGCCAGCAAACCCCTGGGGACAGGGTATGGCTACACCTTC.

In its sample, this clonotype was seen many times. The chain uses TRBV6-5 and TRBJ2-7; D is perhaps TRBD1 (5 bases). The germline V and J ends were trimmed by 0 bases and 4 bases, with 7 bases remaining between them. Looked up from germline, CDR1 is MNHEY and CDR2 is SVGAGI. This CDR3 has 13 residues. The CDR3 sequence is CASSYSGDYEQYF. CDR3 coding DNA: TGTGCCAGCAGTTACTCAGGGGATTACGAGCAGTACTTC.

This clonotype showed up many times. The rearrangement links TRBV24-1 to TRBJ1-1, with D tentatively TRBD1 (5 bases). The CDR3 sequence is 13 residues long. Germline values: CDR1 KGHDR, CDR2 SFDVKD. The ends were cut back, 5 bases at V and 8 bases at J, with 14 bases in the middle. The CDR3 DNA is TGTGCCACCAGTGGACGGGGGGATAGGGAAGCTTTCTTT. This sequence encodes CATSGRGDREAFF.

V gene TRBV24-1 combines with J gene TRBJ2-7; possible D gene TRBD2, 6 bases. The CDR3 covers 17 residues. Trimming left V 4 bases short and J 4 bases short, with 22 bases between. Germline V gene data show CDR1 as KGHDR and CDR2 as SFDVKD. CDR3 amino acids: CATSDERGNGGWYEQYF. CDR3 DNA sequence: TGTGCCACCAGTGACGAACGGGGCAACGGGGGTTGGTACGAGCAGTACTTC.

The CDR3 DNA reads as TGCGCCAGCAGCCAGACCTTCGGTCGGGAAGGCGAGCAGTACTTC. Its translation: CASSQTFGREGEQYF. The chain uses TRBV4-3 and TRBJ2-7; D is possibly TRBD2 (5 bases). Trimming removed 3 bases from V and 6 bases from J, with 18 bases in between. Per the germline V gene, CDR1 is LGHNA and CDR2 is YSLEER. The CDR3 has 15 residues.

This chain uses TRBV7-9 with TRBJ1-1, with TRBD1 matching over 12 bases. The CDR3 sequence is 18 residues long. Per germline, CDR1 SEHNR and CDR2 FQNEAQ (reference sequence). Unmatched junction bases numbered 13, after V lost 5 bases and J lost 3 bases. Here the CDR3 reads CASSPHAGQGAGDTEAFF. As DNA, the CDR3 is TGTGCCAGCAGCCCCCACGCGGGACAGGGGGCTGGGGACACTGAAGCTTTCTTT.

This clonotype was detected a few times. The V call is TRBV29-1, the J call TRBJ1-1; D is ambiguous. Germline loops: CDR1 SQVTM, CDR2 ANQGSEA. V lost 3 bases, J lost 7 bases, and 6 bases lay in between. The CDR3 runs to 10 residues. The CDR3 spells CSVEGDEAFF. The CDR3 bases are TGCAGCGTTGAGGGCGATGAAGCTTTCTTT.

A single count supports this clonotype. The chain recombines TRBV20-1 with TRBJ1-1; D remains unclear. This CDR3 contains 13 residues. V was clipped by 4 bases and J by 0 bases, with 9 bases between them. Per the germline V gene, CDR1 is DFQATT and CDR2 is SNEGSKA (reference sequence). CDR3 sequence: CSATQQLNTEAFF. DNA for the CDR3: TGCAGTGCTACCCAACAGCTGAACACTGAAGCTTTCTTT.

The chain has TRBV10-3 and TRBJ2-7; 10 bases map to TRBD1. Germline trimming cut 10 bases from V and 3 bases from J; bases unmatched to any gene: 12. Germline V gene lookup returns CDR1 ENHRY and CDR2 SYGVKD. CDR3 length: 15 amino acids. The CDR3 here is CASSKGRDRGYEQYF. DNA of the CDR3: TGTGCCAGCAGCAAAGGCCGGGACAGGGGCTACGAGCAGTACTTC.

This clonotype was counted only a few times. This chain connects TRBV4-1 to TRBJ1-2, with D maybe TRBD1 (6 bases). Germline values: CDR1 MGHRA, CDR2 YSYEKL. This CDR3 has 14 amino acids. Between the trimmed V and J ends, which lost 2 bases and 5 bases, there was a span of 12 bases. DNA of the CDR3: TGCGCCAGCAGCCAAACTCGGGGGGCATATGGCTACACCTTC. It yields the protein CASSQTRGAYGYTF.

J is TRBJ2-2 and V is TRBV20-1; 10 nucleotides align to TRBD1. V lost 3 bases and J lost 4; bases outside the gene matches: 5. Germline V gives CDR1 DFQATT, CDR2 SNEGSKA (reference sequence). This CDR3 spans 15 amino acids. The CDR3 sequence: CSARDWDRGTGELFF. The DNA of the CDR3 is TGCAGTGCTAGGGACTGGGACAGGGGCACCGGGGAGCTGTTTTTT.

The chain uses TRBV7-8 and TRBJ1-2, with no clear D. V was cut by 5 bases and J by 4 bases, with 14 bases left in between. Per the germline V gene, CDR1 is SGHVS and CDR2 is FQNEAQ. The CDR3 spans 14 residues. The CDR3 DNA is TGTGCCAGCAGCGTTGACCGGAGCCTCTATGGCTACACCTTC. It yields the protein CASSVDRSLYGYTF.

As concerns this clonotype: This may be a read error, as it is one base from a much larger clone. The rearrangement joins TRBV7-2 to TRBJ2-5, with 7 bases matching TRBD2. The CDR3 length is 15 residues. Germline V gene lookup returns CDR1 SGHTA and CDR2 FQGNSA. The CDR3 loop is CASSFFLSAGEAQYF. The CDR3 DNA follows: TGTGCCAGCAGCTTTTTTCTTTCGGCGGGAGAGGCCCAGTACTTC.

At least ten counts were recorded for this clonotype. This chain links TRBV11-2 with TRBJ1-2; D is possibly TRBD1 (5 bases). Germline V gene lookup returns CDR1 SGHAT and CDR2 FQNNGV. Trimming pared 4 bases from V and 7 bases from J, leaving 16 bases between. This CDR3 has 14 residues. The CDR3 DNA reads TGTGCCAGCAGCTCCAAGAATCAGGGTTCTGGCTACACCTTC. This translates into CASSSKNQGSGYTF. The full variable domain, its missing parts supplied by reference TRBV11-2 and TRBJ1-2, is EAGVAQSPRYKIIEKRQSVAFWCNPISGHATLYWYQQILGQGPKLLIQFQNNGVVDDSQLPKDRFSAERLKGVDSTLKIQPAKLEDSAVYLCASSSKNQGSGYTFGSGTRLTVV.

The chain uses TRBV5-1 and TRBJ1-5; tentatively, D is TRBD1 (5 bases). The CDR3 contains 15 residues. Germline loops: CDR1 SGHRS, CDR2 YFSETQ. The V end was cut by 0 bases, the J end by 14 bases, with 21 bases between. The CDR3 spells CASSLAPGLRTYEHF. CDR3 coding DNA: TGCGCCAGCAGCTTGGCCCCGGGGCTAAGGACTTACGAGCATTTT.